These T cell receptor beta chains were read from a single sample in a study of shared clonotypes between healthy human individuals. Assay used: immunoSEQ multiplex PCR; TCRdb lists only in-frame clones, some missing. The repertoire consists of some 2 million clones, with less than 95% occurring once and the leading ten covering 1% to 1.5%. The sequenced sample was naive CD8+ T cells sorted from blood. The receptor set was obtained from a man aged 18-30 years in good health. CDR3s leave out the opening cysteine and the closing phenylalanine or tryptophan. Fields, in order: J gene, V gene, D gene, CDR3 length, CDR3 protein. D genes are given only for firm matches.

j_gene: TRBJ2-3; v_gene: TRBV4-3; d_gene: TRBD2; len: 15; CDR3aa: ASSQELAGASEFPEY
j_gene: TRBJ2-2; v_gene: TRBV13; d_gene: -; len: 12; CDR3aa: ASSLVPGNGELF
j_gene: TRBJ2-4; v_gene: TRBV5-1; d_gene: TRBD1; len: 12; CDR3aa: ASSSGTGLNIQY
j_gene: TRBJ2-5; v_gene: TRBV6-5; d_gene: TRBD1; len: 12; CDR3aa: ASSDRVGKETQY
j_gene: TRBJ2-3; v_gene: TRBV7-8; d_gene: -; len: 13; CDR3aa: ASSLYGGAADTQY
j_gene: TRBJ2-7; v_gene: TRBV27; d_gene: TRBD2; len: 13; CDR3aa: ASSYTSGGNYEQY
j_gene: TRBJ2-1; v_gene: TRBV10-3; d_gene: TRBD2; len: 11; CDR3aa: ASLWEGKNEQF
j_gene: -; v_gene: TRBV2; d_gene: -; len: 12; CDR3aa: ANARGAGTYEQY
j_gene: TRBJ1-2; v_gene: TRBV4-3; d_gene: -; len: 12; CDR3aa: ASSQDEQAASYT
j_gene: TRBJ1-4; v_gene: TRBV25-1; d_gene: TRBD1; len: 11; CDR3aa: ASSTGEIEKLF
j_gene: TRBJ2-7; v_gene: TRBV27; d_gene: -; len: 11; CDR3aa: ASSYSAAYEQY
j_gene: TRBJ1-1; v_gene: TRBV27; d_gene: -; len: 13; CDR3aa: ASSQRGGARGEAF
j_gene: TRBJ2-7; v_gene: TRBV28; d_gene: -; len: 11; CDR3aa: ASSPPLNYEQY
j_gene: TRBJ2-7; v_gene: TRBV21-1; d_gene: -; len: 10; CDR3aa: ASSKDREEQY
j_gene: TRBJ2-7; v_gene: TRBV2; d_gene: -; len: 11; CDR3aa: ASSEDPLYEQY
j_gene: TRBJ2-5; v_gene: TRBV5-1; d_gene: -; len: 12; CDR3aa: ASSLEWLGETQY
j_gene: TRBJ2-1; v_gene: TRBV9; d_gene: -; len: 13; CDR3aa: ASSGVGGSYNEQF
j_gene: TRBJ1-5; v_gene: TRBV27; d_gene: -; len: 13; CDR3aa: ASSLWGEGNQPQH
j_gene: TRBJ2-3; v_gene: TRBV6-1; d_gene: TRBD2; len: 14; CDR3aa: ASIKALAGEIDTQY
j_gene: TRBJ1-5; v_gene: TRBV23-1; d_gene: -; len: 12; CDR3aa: ASSLSASNQPQH
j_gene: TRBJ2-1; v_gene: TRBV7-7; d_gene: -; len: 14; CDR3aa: ASSFPWFSQYNEQF
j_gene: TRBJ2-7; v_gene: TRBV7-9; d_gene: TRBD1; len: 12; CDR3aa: ASSLGTGLYEQY
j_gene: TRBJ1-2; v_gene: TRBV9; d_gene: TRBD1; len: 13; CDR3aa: ASSVEGTGVYGYT
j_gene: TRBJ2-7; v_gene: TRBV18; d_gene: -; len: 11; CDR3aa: ASSPPQGYEQY
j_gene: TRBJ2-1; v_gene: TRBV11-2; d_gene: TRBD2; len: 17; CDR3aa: ASSLVGTSGGARYNEQF
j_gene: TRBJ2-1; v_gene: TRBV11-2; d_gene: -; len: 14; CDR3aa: ASSLAYSLGDNEQF
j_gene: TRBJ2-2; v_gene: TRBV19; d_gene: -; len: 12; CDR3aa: ASHGLGAGGELF
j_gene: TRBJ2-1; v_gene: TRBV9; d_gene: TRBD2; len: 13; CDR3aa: ASSATLAGGQEQF
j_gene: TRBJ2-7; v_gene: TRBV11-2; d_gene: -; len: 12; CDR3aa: ASSLYGLSYEQY
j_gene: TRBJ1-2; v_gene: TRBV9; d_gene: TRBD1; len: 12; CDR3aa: ASSPGQGAGGYT
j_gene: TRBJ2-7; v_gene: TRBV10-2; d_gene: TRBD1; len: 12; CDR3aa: ASMGGDRVYEQY
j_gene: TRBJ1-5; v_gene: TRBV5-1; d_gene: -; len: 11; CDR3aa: ASSLYSNQPQH
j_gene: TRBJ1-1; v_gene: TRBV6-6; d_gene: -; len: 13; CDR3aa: ASSPPISLNTEAF
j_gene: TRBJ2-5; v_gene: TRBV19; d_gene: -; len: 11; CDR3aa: ATESKYQETQY
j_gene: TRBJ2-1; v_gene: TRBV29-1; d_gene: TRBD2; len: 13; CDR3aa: SVEEELAGSYEQF
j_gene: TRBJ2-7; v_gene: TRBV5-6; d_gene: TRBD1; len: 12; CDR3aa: ASRPGTGLNEQY
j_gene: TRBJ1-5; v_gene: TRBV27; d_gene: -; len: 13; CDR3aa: ASSDRLYSNQPQH
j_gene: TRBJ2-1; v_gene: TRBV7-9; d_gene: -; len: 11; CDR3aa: ASSRKAGTEQF
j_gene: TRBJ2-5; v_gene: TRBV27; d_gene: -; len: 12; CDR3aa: ASSPVGIQETQY
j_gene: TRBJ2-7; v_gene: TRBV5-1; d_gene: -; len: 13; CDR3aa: ASSLEYGLHYEQY